These 8 T cell receptor beta chains were all obtained from the same sample, sequenced in a study of T cells in Graves' hyperthyroidism and ophthalmopathy. Using RNA transcripts as the source, TCR beta CDR3 regions were amplified. Initially, a first-round RT-PCR of the TCR CDR3 employed the HTBI primer set. TCRdb reprocessed the multiplex PCR reads via MiXCR and lists one record per CDR3 protein. The table has approximately 150,000 distinct CDR3 sequences, roughly 10% seen once. Sequencing was carried out using blood. Receptor source: a woman aged 18-29 years with Graves' hyperthyroidism that later progressed to Graves' ophthalmopathy.

This clonotype was found many times. J is TRBJ1-2 and V is TRBV2; D uncertain. V lost 0 bases and J 0 bases, leaving 5 bases between the germline ends. The CDR3 sequence is 14 residues long. Germline lookup yields CDR1 SNHLY and CDR2 FYNNEI. The CDR3 DNA reads TGTGCCAGCAGTGAAGCAGCCACTAACTATGGCTACACCTTC. This translates into CASSEAATNYGYTF.

This clonotype was detected many times. This chain uses TRBV5-1 with TRBJ2-7, with D possibly TRBD1 on 6 matching bases. Germline V gene sequence: CDR1 SGHRS, CDR2 YFSETQ. This CDR3 contains 17 residues. V lost 0 bases to trimming and J lost 3 bases, with 19 bases between them. Here the CDR3 reads CASSLVTGSGFFYEQYF. CDR3 nucleotides: TGCGCCAGCAGCTTGGTAACAGGGAGCGGTTTTTTCTACGAGCAGTACTTC.

The chain carries TRBV14 and TRBJ1-1; weak D call: TRBD1 (6 bases). The germline gives CDR1 SGHDN, CDR2 FVKESK. Trimming removed 2 bases at V and 1 base at J, with 23 bases between. The CDR3 consists of 19 residues. This chain's CDR3 is CASSQKEPTGMGANTEAFF. As DNA, the CDR3 is TGTGCCAGCAGCCAAAAGGAACCGACAGGAATGGGCGCGAACACTGAAGCTTTCTTT.

This clonotype has at least ten counts. CDR3 residues: CASSQAQKQVYEQYF. The DNA of the CDR3 is TGCGCCAGCAGCCAAGCCCAGAAACAGGTCTACGAGCAGTACTTC. The chain joins TRBV4-1 to TRBJ2-7, with a tentative D call TRBD1 (5 bases). The V gene lost 1 base and the J gene lost 3 bases, with 13 bases spanning the gap. This CDR3 comprises 15 residues. Per the germline V gene, CDR1 is MGHRA and CDR2 is YSYEKL.

In this sample, this clonotype turned up many times. The chain links TRBV27 to TRBJ1-5, with 9 bases aligning to TRBD1. The V and J ends lost 6 bases and 4 bases, in that order; junction bases with no gene match: 7. The CDR3 is 15 residues long. The V gene's germline CDR1 is MNHEY and CDR2 SMNVEV (reference sequence). CDR3 DNA: TGTGCCAGCAGACGAGCGACAGGGGGTAATCAGCCCCAGCATTTT. It specifies CASRRATGGNQPQHF.

The chain combines TRBV20-1 with TRBJ1-2; D not resolved. V was shortened by 2 bases and J by 7 bases, with 14 bases between the two germline ends. Germline CDR1 reads DFQATT; CDR2 reads SNEGSKA (reference sequence). This CDR3 is built from 13 residues. This CDR3 reads CSARLGWLTGYTF. For the CDR3, the DNA is TGCAGTGCTAGACTCGGGTGGCTGACTGGCTACACCTTC.

The V and J genes are TRBV4-2 and TRBJ2-7; D may be TRBD2 (6 bases). Between the trimmed V and J ends, which lost 4 bases and 9 bases, there was a span of 19 bases. The germline V gene has CDR1 LGHNA and CDR2 YNFKEQ. This CDR3 spans 14 amino acids. This CDR3 reads CASSPNLEGIGQYF. For the CDR3, the DNA is TGTGCCAGCAGCCCCAATTTGGAGGGTATCGGGCAGTACTTC.

This clonotype was recorded at least ten times. The chain has TRBV28 and TRBJ1-5, with 8 bases lining up with TRBD1. V lost 5 bases to trimming and J lost 1 base; unmatched junction nucleotides: 7. The germline V gene has CDR1 MDHEN and CDR2 SYDVKM. This CDR3 has 16 residues. This CDR3 is CASSRTGLRSNQPQHF. The CDR3 DNA reads as TGTGCCAGCAGTAGGACAGGGCTTAGGAGCAATCAGCCCCAGCATTTT. The whole variable domain, remainder taken from reference TRBV28 and TRBJ1-5, is DVKVTQSSRYLVKRTGEKVFLECVQDMDHENMFWYRQDPGLGLRLIYFSYDVKMKEKGDIPEGYSVSREKKERFSLILESASTNQTSMYLCASSRTGLRSNQPQHFGDGTRLSIL.